The 21 T cell receptor beta chains below were found in one sample sequenced in a study of blood T cell repertoires in COVID-19. Clones were sequenced by immunoSEQ multiplex PCR, and TCRdb holds only the in-frame ones, with some missing. The sample includes some 160,000 clones, about 88% of them seen just once. The sequenced sample consisted of peripheral blood. The receptors stem from a woman aged 80 or older with COVID-19, enrolled during active disease.

The rearrangement uses TRBV6-2 or TRBV6-3 and TRBJ1-5; TRBD1 aligns across 9 bases. Looked up from germline, CDR1 is MNHEY and CDR2 is SVGEGT. There are 14 residues in the CDR3. The V segment lost 4 bases and the J segment 4 bases; nucleotides outside the gene matches: 2. The CDR3 protein is CASSWGTGNQPQHF. In DNA form, the CDR3 reads TGTGCCAGCAGTTGGGGGACAGGGAATCAGCCCCAGCATTTT.

The chain has TRBV2 and TRBJ1-6; 9 bases line up with TRBD1. This CDR3 contains 17 residues. The V segment lost 7 bases and the J segment 8 bases; nucleotides outside the gene matches: 15. The germline gives CDR1 SNHLY, CDR2 FYNNEI. The CDR3 region has the DNA TGTGCCAGCACCACGGGAACAGGGGGCGCGAGACATTCACCCCTCCACTTT. Encoded protein: CASTTGTGGARHSPLHF. Full variable domain (missing parts from reference TRBV2 and TRBJ1-6): EPEVTQTPSHQVTQMGQEVILRCVPISNHLYFYWYRQILGQKVEFLVSFYNNEISEKSEIFDDQFSVERPDGSNFTLKIRSTKLEDSAMYFCASTTGTGGARHSPLHFGNGTRLTVT.

The rearrangement joins TRBV6-5 to TRBJ1-1, with 9 bases identical to TRBD1. CDR1 is MNHEY, CDR2 SVGAGI, per germline. The CDR3 is 14 amino acids. With 4 bases clipped from V and 10 bases from J, the junction kept 10 bases outside the gene matches. The CDR3 region has the DNA TGTGCCAGCAGTTCCCCGGGACAGGGACCTTCAGCTTTCTTT. Protein sequence: CASSSPGQGPSAFF.

The chain uses TRBV28 and TRBJ2-1, with 16 bases lining up with TRBD2. The J segment lost 8 bases and the V segment lost 4 bases, leaving 8 bases of the junction unmatched. The CDR3 runs 17 residues. Germline-derived CDR1 and CDR2 are MDHEN and SYDVKM. CDR3 nucleotides: TGTGCCAGCAGTTCTCCCGGGACTAGCGGGAGGGTGGATGAGCAGTTCTTC. Protein sequence: CASSSPGTSGRVDEQFF.

The gene calls are TRBV7-3 and TRBJ2-2; 9 nucleotides agree with TRBD2. This CDR3 region has 14 residues. With V trimmed by 7 bases and J by 1 base, 1 base remained unmatched. Germline CDR1 SGHTA, CDR2 FQGTGA. CDR3 loop: CASKTSGNTGELFF. The DNA for the CDR3 is TGTGCCAGCAAGACTAGCGGGAACACCGGGGAGCTGTTTTTT.

The chain employs TRBV28 and TRBJ1-1; D not certain. From germline, CDR1 is MDHEN and CDR2 SYDVKM. V was clipped by 4 bases and J by 3 bases, with 12 bases between them. CDR3 length: 14 amino acids. The CDR3 loop is CASSSTVIYTEAFF. In DNA, the CDR3 is TGTGCCAGCAGTTCCACAGTCATCTACACTGAAGCTTTCTTT.

J is TRBJ1-3 and V is TRBV7-2; no firm D call. Germline CDR1 reads SGHTA; CDR2 reads FQGNSA. V was trimmed by 5 bases and J by 0 bases, leaving 8 bases between them. This CDR3 region has 14 residues. CDR3 nucleotide sequence: TGTGCCAGCAGCCCATCGAGCTCTGGAAACACCATATATTTT. Its translation is CASSPSSSGNTIYF.

The J gene is TRBJ1-6, the V gene TRBV6-2 or TRBV6-3; 9 nucleotides match TRBD1. J was trimmed by 7 bases and V by 6 bases; bases with no gene match: 4. Per germline, CDR1 MNHEY and CDR2 SVGEGT. The CDR3 spans 14 residues. The CDR3 here is CASSRQGENSPLHF. The CDR3, as DNA: TGTGCCAGCAGCCGACAGGGGGAAAATTCACCCCTCCACTTT.

This rearrangement joins TRBV29-1 to TRBJ1-1; possibly TRBD1 for D (6 bases). The length of the CDR3 is 11 residues. Germline CDR1 and CDR2: SQVTM and ANQGSEA. Between the trimmed V and J ends, which lost 4 bases and 11 bases, there was a span of 14 bases. The CDR3 bases are TGCAGCGTTGGGCGGGGGGCAGGTGCTTTCTTT. It translates to CSVGRGAGAFF.

This clone showed up just once. The chain uses TRBV27 and TRBJ1-5; 11 nucleotides match TRBD1. Germline trimming cut 5 bases from V and 10 bases from J; bases unmatched to any gene: 10. Germline CDR1 is MNHEY and CDR2 is SMNVEV (reference sequence). This CDR3 contains 15 residues. This CDR3 reads CASSVGQGEVGPQHF. The CDR3 nucleotides are TGTGCCAGCAGTGTGGGACAGGGGGAAGTCGGACCCCAGCATTTT.

The V call is TRBV3-1 (or the pseudogene TRBV3-2), the J call TRBJ1-1; 8 positions match TRBD1. The CDR3 extends over 18 amino acids. Germline V gives CDR1 LGHDT, CDR2 YNNKEL (reference sequence). Unmatched junction bases numbered 14, after V lost 4 bases and J lost 1 base. The CDR3 DNA reads as TGTGCCAGCAGCCGGACAGGGTTGGGCACAATTTCGAACACTGAAGCTTTCTTT. Protein: CASSRTGLGTISNTEAFF.

The rearrangement links TRBV19 to TRBJ2-1, with 9 bases that match TRBD1. The CDR3 runs to 16 residues. CDR1 is LNHDA and CDR2 is SQIVND in the germline V gene (reference sequence). Trimming cost V 3 bases and J 6 bases; bases outside gene matches: 9. The CDR3 nucleotides are TGTGCCAGTAGTATGTTCCGGACAGGGGTGGGCAATGAGCAGTTCTTC. Translating it yields CASSMFRTGVGNEQFF.

This sequence joins TRBV3-1 (or the pseudogene TRBV3-2) and TRBJ2-7, with TRBD2 as a possible D gene (6 bases). Trimming took off 6 bases at V and 1 base at J, with 13 bases between the two ends. The CDR3 covers 14 residues. The germline CDR1 and CDR2 sequences are LGHDT and YNNKEL (reference sequence). The CDR3 protein is CASSRNLASYEQYF. In nucleotides, the CDR3 is TGTGCCAGCAGTCGAAACCTAGCGTCCTACGAGCAGTACTTC.

V and J are TRBV27 and TRBJ2-3; tentative D call: TRBD2 (8 bases). V lost 3 bases and J lost 1, with 14 bases in between. Germline V lookup: CDR1 MNHEY, CDR2 SMNVEV (reference sequence). This CDR3 spans 16 amino acids. CDR3 residues: CASSFRGREGTDTQYF. The CDR3, as DNA: TGTGCCAGCAGTTTTAGGGGGCGGGAGGGCACAGATACGCAGTATTTT.

The chain employs TRBV28 and TRBJ2-7, with 8 bases matching TRBD1. Unmatched junction bases numbered 8, after V lost 8 bases and J lost 2 bases. The CDR3 has 14 amino acids. From germline, CDR1 is MDHEN and CDR2 SYDVKM. The CDR3 bases are TGTGCCAGCCGACCAGGGGGCCCTCCCTACGAGCAGTACTTC. Residues: CASRPGGPPYEQYF.

This chain joins TRBV7-8 and TRBJ2-5; D ambiguous. The CDR3 length is 11 residues. CDR1 and CDR2 from the germline V gene are SGHVS and FQNEAQ. V lost 5 bases to trimming and J lost 7 bases, with 8 bases between them. The CDR3 DNA reads TGTGCCAGCAGCCCCTCCGGGACCCAGTACTTC. The encoded protein is CASSPSGTQYF.

The chain combines TRBV18 with TRBJ2-3; D call uncertain. The V and J ends lost 2 bases and 6 bases respectively, with 9 bases between them. CDR3 length: 13 residues. CDR1 is KGHSH and CDR2 is LQKENI in the germline V gene. CDR3 DNA: TGTGCCAGCTCACCAGAGAGCGTGGATACGCAGTATTTT. Protein product: CASSPESVDTQYF.

This clone appeared a single time. J is TRBJ2-6 and V is TRBV3-1 (or the pseudogene TRBV3-2); D is uncertain. Trimming left V 3 bases short and J 2 bases short, with 8 bases between. Per the germline V gene, CDR1 is LGHDT and CDR2 is YNNKEL (reference sequence). The CDR3 consists of 15 residues. The CDR3 DNA is TGTGCCAGCAGCCATAGCCTTACTGGGGCCAACGTCCTGACTTTC. This translates into CASSHSLTGANVLTF.

The chain links TRBV27 to TRBJ2-7, with D maybe TRBD2 (5 bases). Germline V gene data show CDR1 as MNHEY and CDR2 as SMNVEV (reference sequence). Trimming shortened V by 3 bases and J by 2 bases, and 14 bases separated the two germline ends. The CDR3 totals 15 residues. The CDR3 DNA is TGTGCCAGCAGTTTCGCAGGTATCGGGACCTACGAGCAGTACTTC. Encoded protein: CASSFAGIGTYEQYF.

The chain recombines TRBV7-2 with TRBJ1-3, with D maybe TRBD1 (6 bases). Trimming stripped 2 bases from V and 3 bases from J, with 11 bases between. The CDR3 spans 15 residues. Germline assignment: CDR1 SGHTA and CDR2 FQGNSA. CDR3 in DNA: TGTGCCAGCAGCTTAACACAGGGCGTTGGAAACACCATATATTTT. Protein product: CASSLTQGVGNTIYF.

On this clone itself: This same CDR3 is encoded by further DNA sequences in the sample. The rearrangement joins TRBV4-3 to TRBJ2-1; the match to TRBD1 covers 8 bases. The CDR3 totals 14 residues. CDR1 LGHNA and CDR2 YSLEER come from the germline V gene. V gave up 3 bases and J gave up 2 bases; unmatched junction bases: 0. The CDR3 region is CASSQGQAYNEQFF. For the CDR3, the DNA is TGCGCCAGCAGCCAGGGACAGGCCTACAATGAGCAGTTCTTC.